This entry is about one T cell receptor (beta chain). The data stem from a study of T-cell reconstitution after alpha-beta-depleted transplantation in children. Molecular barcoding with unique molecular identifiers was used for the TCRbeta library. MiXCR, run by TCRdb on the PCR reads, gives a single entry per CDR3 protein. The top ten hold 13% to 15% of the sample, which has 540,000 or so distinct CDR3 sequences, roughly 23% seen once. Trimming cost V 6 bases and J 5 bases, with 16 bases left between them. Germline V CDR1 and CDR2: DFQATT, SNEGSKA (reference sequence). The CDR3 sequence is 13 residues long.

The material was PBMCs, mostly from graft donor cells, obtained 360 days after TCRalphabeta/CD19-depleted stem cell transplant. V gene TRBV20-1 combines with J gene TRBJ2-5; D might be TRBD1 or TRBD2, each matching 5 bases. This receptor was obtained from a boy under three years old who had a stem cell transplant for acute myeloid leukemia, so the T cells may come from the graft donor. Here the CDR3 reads CSAPRAGTETQYF. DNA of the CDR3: TGCAGTGCACCTCGGGCAGGGACGGAGACCCAGTACTTC.